Described below is a single T cell receptor beta chain sequence and its context. These data originate in a study of blood T cell repertoires in COVID-19. Study summary: T cells, B-cell-depleted T cells, or PBMCs provided the cDNA or gDNA that served as material.

The CDR3 has 15 residues. Trimming left V 6 bases short and J 2 bases short, with 16 bases between. Germline CDR1 is SNHLY and CDR2 is FYNNEI. Per the study methods: Scientists estimated how many nucleated cells there were by amplifying reference gene primers. Clones were read by immunoSEQ multiplex PCR, and TCRdb kept only the in-frame ones, dropping some. For V, J and clone size, that table is used; D and trimming come from the DNA. The repertoire has under 300,000 clones, 84% of them found once; the top ten carry approximately 2.4%. This TCR derives from a man aged 35 to 55 who had recovered from COVID-19. Sample: peripheral blood. The V and J genes are TRBV2 and TRBJ1-1; D is possibly TRBD1 (6 bases). The CDR3, as DNA: TGTGCCAGCAGACAAAGGACAGAAACAAACACTGAAGCTTTCTTT. The encoded protein is CASRQRTETNTEAFF.